A single sample is the source of the 11 T cell receptor beta chains below, sequenced in a study of radiotherapy plus CTLA-4 blockade in lung cancer. Repertoires were generated with immunoSEQ multiplex PCR, while TCRdb's copy carries only in-frame clones and drops some. Of just over 60,000 clones listed, about 72% are singletons. The sequencing used peripheral blood, collected from a patient treated with radiotherapy plus ipilimumab. All receptors derive from a human donor with non-small cell lung cancer who had a complete response to radiotherapy plus ipilimumab.

The V and J genes are TRBV5-6 and TRBJ1-2, with 9 bases matching TRBD1. J lost 4 bases, V lost 7 bases, and 8 bases had no gene match. CDR3 length: 14 amino acids. Germline V gene data show CDR1 as SGHDT and CDR2 as YYEEEE. This CDR3 reads CASGYGTGSYGYTF. The CDR3 nucleotides read TGTGCCAGCGGCTACGGGACAGGGTCCTATGGCTACACCTTC. The full variable domain, in which reference TRBV5-6 and TRBJ1-2 provide the parts outside the CDR3, is DAGVTQSPTHLIKTRGQQVTLRCSPKSGHDTVSWYQQALGQGPQFIFQYYEEEERQRGNFPDRFSGHQFPNYSSELNVNALLLGDSALYLCASGYGTGSYGYTFGSGTRLTVV.

The chain links TRBV18 to TRBJ1-4; perhaps TRBD1 as D (6 bases). This CDR3 comprises 16 residues. From germline, CDR1 is KGHSH and CDR2 LQKENI. Trimming shortened V by 4 bases and J by 2 bases, and 14 bases separated the two germline ends. The CDR3 DNA follows: TGTGCCAGCTCACTTCAGAAAGGGGGGACTAATGAAAAACTGTTTTTT. This codes for CASSLQKGGTNEKLFF.

This clone came up a few times. The chain uses TRBV29-1 and TRBJ2-5; perhaps TRBD1 as D (5 bases). CDR3 length: 12 residues. The germline CDR1 and CDR2 sequences are SQVTM and ANQGSEA. V lost 4 bases, J lost 5 bases, and 11 bases lay in between. In DNA form, the CDR3 reads TGCAGCGTTGTTTATGGGGCCGAGACCCAGTACTTC. Translation: CSVVYGAETQYF.

J is TRBJ2-5 and V is TRBV27; the D gene is possibly TRBD2 (5 bases). Germline V gene data show CDR1 as MNHEY and CDR2 as SMNVEV (reference sequence). The CDR3 loop spans 15 amino acids. Trimming cost V 4 bases and J 1 base, with 13 bases left between them. The CDR3 protein is CASSSAGVAQETQYF. The CDR3 nucleotides are TGTGCCAGCAGTTCCGCCGGGGTGGCCCAAGAGACCCAGTACTTC.

The chain couples TRBV14 to TRBJ2-1, with 12 bases that match TRBD2. CDR1 is SGHDN, CDR2 FVKESK, per germline. Trimming cost V 2 bases and J 9 bases; bases outside gene matches: 11. This CDR3 spans 17 amino acids. The CDR3 protein is CASSQPETSLAGGEQFF. CDR3 coding DNA: TGTGCCAGCAGCCAACCCGAGACGTCACTAGCGGGAGGTGAGCAGTTCTTC.

CDR3 loop: CASSWGGAPKQFF. In DNA form, the CDR3 reads TGTGCCAGCAGCTGGGGAGGAGCTCCCAAGCAGTTCTTC. V is TRBV7-8 and J is TRBJ2-1, with a possible D match to TRBD2 (6 bases). CDR3 length: 13 residues. Trimming stripped 4 bases from V and 11 bases from J, with 15 bases between. Germline V gene lookup returns CDR1 SGHVS and CDR2 FQNEAQ.

This clone has a handful of counts. V gene TRBV9 combines with J gene TRBJ1-2; a weak D match, TRBD1 (5 bases). Per germline, CDR1 SGDLS and CDR2 YYNGEE. The V gene lost 3 bases and the J gene lost 5 bases, with 17 bases spanning the gap. This CDR3 is built from 15 residues. CDR3: CASSAGPNFSYGYTF. CDR3 sequence (DNA): TGTGCCAGCAGCGCGGGACCGAACTTCTCTTATGGCTACACCTTC. The entire variable domain, with the rest obtained from reference TRBV9 and TRBJ1-2, is as follows: DSGVTQTPKHLITATGQRVTLRCSPRSGDLSVYWYQQSLDQGLQFLIQYYNGEERAKGNILERFSAQQFPDLHSELNLSSLELGDSALYFCASSAGPNFSYGYTFGSGTRLTVV.

The rearrangement uses TRBV6-4 and TRBJ1-2, with D unresolved. With 5 bases removed from V and 8 bases from J, the gap between germline ends came to 15 bases. The CDR3 sequence is 13 residues long. Germline CDR1 and CDR2: MRHNA and SNTAGT. CDR3 amino acids: CASSLHSSGGYTF. CDR3 in DNA: TGTGCCAGCAGTCTCCACTCCTCTGGAGGCTACACCTTC.

This clone was counted between two and nine times. The chain carries TRBV21-1 and TRBJ1-5; the DNA was not used to check the table's D call, TRBD1. TRBV21-1 is recorded as a pseudogene. The CDR3 spans 12 residues. CDR3 sequence: CASSKCPGPGHF. The DNA for the CDR3 is TGTGCCAGCAGCAAATGCCCAGGGCCTGGGCATTTT.

The rearrangement links TRBV6-6 to TRBJ1-2, with D possibly matching TRBD1 (5 bases). Trimming left V 5 bases short and J 1 base short, with 11 bases between. CDR1 and CDR2 (germline): MNHNY, SVGAGI (reference sequence). The length of the CDR3 is 14 residues. The CDR3 DNA is TGTGCCAGCAGTCCGGGACGGAGTAACTATGGCTACACCTTC. Its protein product is CASSPGRSNYGYTF.

The rearrangement joins TRBV29-1 to TRBJ1-3; a weak D match, TRBD1 (5 bases). V was shortened by 5 bases and J by 5 bases, with 10 bases between the two germline ends. Germline V lookup: CDR1 SQVTM, CDR2 ANQGSEA. The length of the CDR3 is 12 residues. CDR3 DNA: TGCAGCGTTACCCAGGGAAGAAACACCATATATTTT. It translates to CSVTQGRNTIYF.